This T cell receptor beta chain was sequenced in a study of blood T cells in healthy people across ages. The table lists this clonotype with a few counts. Germline CDR1 reads SQVTM; CDR2 reads ANQGSEA. This CDR3 contains 13 residues. Trimming took 8 bases from V and 5 from J, leaving 18 bases between them. A sample-barcoded 5' primer and a J-beta primer mix were used in a second PCR of about 7 to 12 cycles. TCRdb fed the 5' RACE reads into MiXCR, producing one record per CDR3 protein. The repertoire holds about 800,000 distinct CDR3 sequences, with roughly 25% as singletons. These data were also filed under a second study, of T cells of mothers and their children.

The rearrangement uses TRBV29-1 and TRBJ2-5, with D perhaps TRBD1 (5 bases). The clonotype was recovered from a boy under 18 in good health. The sample taken for sequencing was blood. The CDR3, as DNA: TGCAGCTCCGACAGTGGGGCGGATGAGACCCAGTACTTC. It yields the protein CSSDSGADETQYF.